This TCR beta chain was identified during a study of T-cell memory formation after mild COVID-19. TCRdb fed the 5' RACE reads into MiXCR, producing one record per CDR3 protein. The top ten clones hold roughly 3.4% of a sample with some 180,000 distinct CDR3 sequences, 13% of them seen once. V gave up 6 bases and J gave up 6 bases; unmatched junction bases: 15. CDR3 length equals 16 residues. The germline CDR1 and CDR2 sequences are SGHTA and FQGNSA. The table lists this clonotype with a few counts. The chain recombines TRBV7-2 with TRBJ1-2; 8 bases line up with TRBD1. The TCR comes from a man between 18 and 35 years old who had mild COVID-19 (a few samples of this study predate the infection). Cell type and time point are not known. Material: PBMCs or a T cell subset sorted from them (not recorded which). In DNA form, the CDR3 reads TGTGCCAGCAGTTCTGACAGGGGATGGGGTAGGGATGGCTACACCTTC. Protein product: CASSSDRGWGRDGYTF.